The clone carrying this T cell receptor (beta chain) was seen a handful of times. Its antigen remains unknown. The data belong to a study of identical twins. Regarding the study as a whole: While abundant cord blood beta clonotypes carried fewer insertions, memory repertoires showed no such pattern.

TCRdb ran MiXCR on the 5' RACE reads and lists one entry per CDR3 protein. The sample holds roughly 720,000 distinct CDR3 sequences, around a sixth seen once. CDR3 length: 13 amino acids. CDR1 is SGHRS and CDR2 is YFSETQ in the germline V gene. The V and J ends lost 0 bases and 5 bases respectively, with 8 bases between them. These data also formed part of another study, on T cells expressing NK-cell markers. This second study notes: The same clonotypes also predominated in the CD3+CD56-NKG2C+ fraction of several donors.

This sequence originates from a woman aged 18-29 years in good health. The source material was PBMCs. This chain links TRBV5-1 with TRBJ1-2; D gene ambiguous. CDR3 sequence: CASSLGSRYGYTF. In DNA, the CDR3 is TGCGCCAGCAGCTTGGGATCGAGGTATGGCTACACCTTC. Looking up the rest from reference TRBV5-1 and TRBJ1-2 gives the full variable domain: KAGVTQTPRYLIKTRGQQVTLSCSPISGHRSVSWYQQTPGQGLQFLFEYFSETQRNKGNFPGRFSGRQFSNSRSEMNVSTLELGDSALYLCASSLGSRYGYTFGSGTRLTVV.